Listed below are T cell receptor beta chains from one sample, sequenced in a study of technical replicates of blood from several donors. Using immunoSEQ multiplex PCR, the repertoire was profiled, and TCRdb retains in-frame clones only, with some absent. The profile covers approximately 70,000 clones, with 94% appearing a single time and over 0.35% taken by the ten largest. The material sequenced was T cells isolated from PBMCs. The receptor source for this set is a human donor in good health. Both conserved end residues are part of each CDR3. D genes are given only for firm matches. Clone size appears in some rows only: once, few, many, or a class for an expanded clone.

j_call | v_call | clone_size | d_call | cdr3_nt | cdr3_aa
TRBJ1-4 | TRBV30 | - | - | TGTGCCTATAAGGGGGGGCCCTATGAAAAACTGTTTTTT | CAYKGGPYEKLFF
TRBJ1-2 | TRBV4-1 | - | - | TGCGCCAGCAGCCAAGGTATCCGACTGACAGACACTAACTATGGCTACACCTTC | CASSQGIRLTDTNYGYTF
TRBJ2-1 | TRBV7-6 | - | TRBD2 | TGTGCCAGCACCTTGGGCCAGCGGGAGATCAATGAGCAGTTCTTC | CASTLGQREINEQFF
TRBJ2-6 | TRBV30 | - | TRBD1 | TGTGCCTGGAGCCGCTGGCAGGGGGCCTCTGGGGCCAACGTCCTGACTTTC | CAWSRWQGASGANVLTF
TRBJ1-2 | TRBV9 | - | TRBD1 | TGTGCCAGCAGCGGGTTCCAGGGGGAGGACTATGGCTACACCTTC | CASSGFQGEDYGYTF
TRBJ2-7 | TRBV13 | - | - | TGTGCCAGCAGGTTAACAGGGAGCACCTACGAGCAGTACTTC | CASRLTGSTYEQYF
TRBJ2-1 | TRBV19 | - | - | TGTGCCAGTAGTATAGCCTTTCCCCCTCGAGGCTGGAATGAGCAGTTCTTC | CASSIAFPPRGWNEQFF
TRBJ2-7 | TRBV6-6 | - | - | TGTGCCAGCAGTTACTCACTCGACTCCTGGGTCCAGCAGTACTTC | CASSYSLDSWVQQYF
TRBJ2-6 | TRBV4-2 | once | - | TGTGCCAGCAGCCAAGACACCAGCTCTGGGGCCAACGTCCTGACTTTC | CASSQDTSSGANVLTF
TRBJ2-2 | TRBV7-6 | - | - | TGTGCCAGCAGCTTAGCGCGTTCTACCGGGGAGCTGTTTTTT | CASSLARSTGELFF
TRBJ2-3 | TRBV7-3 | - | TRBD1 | TGTGCCAGCAGCGGGGAGACAGGGGACGTTTCAGATACGCAGTATTTT | CASSGETGDVSDTQYF
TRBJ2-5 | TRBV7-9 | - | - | TGTGCCAGCAGCCCGACAGGCCAGGTCTCGGAGACCCAGTACTTC | CASSPTGQVSETQYF
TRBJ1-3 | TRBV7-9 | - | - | TGTGCCAGCAGCGGAGACTGGCTCTCTGGAAACACCATATATTTT | CASSGDWLSGNTIYF
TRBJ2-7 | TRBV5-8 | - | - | TGTGCCAGCAGCTTGGTGCAGGGGGGAATCTACGAGCAGTACTTC | CASSLVQGGIYEQYF